This TCR beta chain was identified during a study of early T cells in non-severe SARS-CoV-2 infection. A single record per CDR3 protein comes from TCRdb applying MiXCR to the 5' RACE reads. The table records 97,000 or so distinct CDR3 sequences, 8% to 13% of them present only once. V gave up 3 bases and J gave up 0 bases, with 6 bases separating them. The CDR3 is 14 amino acids. CDR1 is LNHDA, CDR2 SQIVND, per germline (reference sequence). This clonotype was counted only a few times. The origin of this receptor is an adult who was a healthcare worker with PCR-confirmed SARS-CoV-2 infection or an uninfected control (not recorded which). The V and J genes are TRBV19 and TRBJ2-1, with D uncertain. The starting material was whole blood, obtained at baseline. The CDR3 is CASSMGISYNEQFF. The DNA for the CDR3 is TGTGCCAGTAGTATGGGGATCTCCTACAATGAGCAGTTCTTC.